This T cell receptor (beta chain) comes out of a study of blood T cell repertoires in COVID-19. At the level of the study: COVID-19 samples collected from the United States, Italy and Spain covered acute and convalescent phases. T cells, B-cell-depleted T cells, or PBMCs supplied cDNA or gDNA.

The assay was immunoSEQ multiplex PCR, and TCRdb's table has in-frame clones only and misses some. In the table there are some 90,000 clones, about two thirds of which are singletons. This CDR3 comprises 13 residues. V lost 1 base to trimming and J lost 4 bases, with 7 bases between them. The germline V gene encodes CDR1 GTSNPN and CDR2 SVGIG (reference sequence). V and J are TRBV30 and TRBJ1-4; no clear D. The TCR sequence derives from an older woman in a cohort sampled during active or convalescent COVID-19. Sequenced sample: peripheral blood. CDR3 coding DNA: TGTGCCTGGAGTGACGGTGTTAATGAAAAACTGTTTTTT. Protein sequence: CAWSDGVNEKLFF.